This TCR beta chain was found in a study of blood T cells in healthy people across ages. General study results and limits: Comparison with aged donors showed that long-lived donors had more naive CD4+ cells and higher diversity. CMV status of donors was not determined, possibly confounding expanded clonotype changes.

A few counts support this clonotype. Its antigen is not known. Combining a sample-barcoded 5' primer with a J-beta primer mix, a second PCR ran for roughly 7 to 11 cycles. A template-switch adaptor that had 12 random nucleotides put a tag on each cDNA molecule. MiXCR, applied by TCRdb to the 5' RACE reads, yields one record per CDR3 protein. The sample holds hundreds of thousands of distinct CDR3 sequences, more than 40% seen once. The CDR3 spans 14 residues. The V segment lost 8 bases and the J segment 1 base; nucleotides outside the gene matches: 3. The germline gives CDR1 MGHRA, CDR2 YSYEKL. The sequence was obtained from a man aged 60-69 years in good health. Sequenced input: blood. This chain uses TRBV4-1 with TRBJ1-5, with TRBD1 matching over 9 bases. The CDR3 bases are TGCGCCAGCGGACAGGGGAGAAGCAATCAGCCCCAGCATTTT. Its protein is CASGQGRSNQPQHF.